This T cell receptor (beta chain) was sequenced during a study of blood T cell repertoires in COVID-19. Libraries were prepared by immunoSEQ multiplex PCR; TCRdb keeps only in-frame clonotypes and omits some of them. Found here are about 59,000 clones, roughly nine tenths of them singletons; the top ten hold 4.5% to 5.5%. CDR3 length: 15 amino acids. CDR1 and CDR2 from the germline V gene are SGDLS and YYNGEE. Trimming took 3 bases from V and 4 from J, leaving 13 bases between them. The clonotype comes from a man older than 75 in a cohort sampled during active COVID-19. This chain links TRBV9 with TRBJ2-2; the D gene is possibly TRBD1 (6 bases). The sample consisted of peripheral blood. CDR3 in DNA: TGTGCCAGCAGCGCAACCGGGACATCCACCGGGGAGCTGTTTTTT. Its translation is CASSATGTSTGELFF.